The 29 T cell receptor beta chains reported below all come from one sample, sequenced in a study of T cells in Graves' hyperthyroidism and ophthalmopathy. TCR beta CDR3 regions were amplified from RNA transcripts. A first-round RT-PCR of the TCR CDR3 used the HTBI primer set. In TCRdb, the multiplex PCR reads were re-called with MiXCR into one record per CDR3 protein. The sample carries 500,000 to 650,000 distinct CDR3 sequences, about 20% recorded once. Sequenced material: blood. The receptor source for this set is a man aged 35-49 years with Graves' ophthalmopathy.

The CDR3 sequence: CSPRNTYEQYF. In nucleotides, the CDR3 is TGCAGCCCCCGCAACACCTACGAGCAGTACTTC. The chain recombines TRBV20-1 with TRBJ2-7, with D hard to call. The V gene's germline CDR1 is DFQATT and CDR2 SNEGSKA (reference sequence). This CDR3 region has 11 residues.

The table lists this clonotype with many counts. J is TRBJ2-1 and V is TRBV7-2; a possible D gene is TRBD2 (6 bases). CDR3 length: 17 residues. Germline lookup yields CDR1 SGHTA and CDR2 FQGNSA. Trimming cost V 6 bases and J 6 bases, with 24 bases left between them. The CDR3 loop is CASRTRVGVTSVNEQFF. DNA of the CDR3: TGTGCCAGCAGGACTAGGGTCGGGGTAACTTCGGTCAATGAGCAGTTCTTC.

There are many counts of this clonotype. The chain combines TRBV11-2 with TRBJ1-5, with D perhaps TRBD1 (5 bases). Trimming pared 3 bases from V and 5 bases from J, leaving 14 bases between. Germline V gives CDR1 SGHAT, CDR2 FQNNGV. This CDR3 is built from 15 residues. DNA for the CDR3: TGTGCCAGCAGCTTGGATCAGGGTTCCTATCAGCCCCAGCATTTT. Amino acids: CASSLDQGSYQPQHF.

V usage is TRBV5-1 and J usage is TRBJ2-1, with 7 bases matching TRBD1. The CDR3 runs to 11 residues. V gave up 8 bases and J gave up 10 bases; unmatched junction bases: 6. Per germline, CDR1 SGHRS and CDR2 YFSETQ. The DNA for the CDR3 is TGCGCCAGTAGGGGGCAGGGAGAGCAGTTCTTC. It codes for CASRGQGEQFF.

Details on this clonotype: The junction does not match germline at one end; this may be a read error. The rearrangement links TRBV4-1 to TRBJ2-5, with TRBD2 matching over 9 bases. Germline V gene lookup returns CDR1 MGHRA and CDR2 YSYEKL. The CDR3 spans 15 residues. CDR3 amino acids: CASSRPGTSREAQYF. DNA of the CDR3: TGCGCCAGCAGCCGCCCCGGGACTAGCAGAGAGGCCCAGTACTTC.

As concerns this clonotype: Since a much larger clone is just one base distant, this may be a read error. The chain uses TRBV5-5 and TRBJ2-2; 8 nucleotides line up with TRBD2. Germline CDR1 reads SGHKS; CDR2 reads YYEKEE (reference sequence). The CDR3 has 15 residues. The CDR3 DNA follows: TGTGCCAGCAGCCCCTGGCCAGCGGGGGCCGGAGAGCTGTTTTTT. The encoded protein is CASSPWPAGAGELFF.

Only one count was recorded for this clonotype. The chain couples TRBV5-5 to TRBJ2-2, with D hard to call. The V end lost 5 bases, the J end lost 4 bases, and 12 bases lay between the germline ends. This CDR3 is built from 14 residues. Germline CDR1 and CDR2: SGHKS and YYEKEE (reference sequence). The CDR3 protein is CASRPKRVTGELFF. The CDR3 DNA reads TGTGCCAGCAGGCCTAAAAGGGTCACCGGGGAGCTGTTTTTT.

This clonotype has only a few counts. The genes are TRBV10-1 and TRBJ1-1; D remains ambiguous. The germline V gene encodes CDR1 WNHNN and CDR2 SYGVQD (reference sequence). The V end lost 3 bases, the J end lost 11 bases, and 13 bases lay between the germline ends. This CDR3 contains 12 residues. The CDR3 coding sequence is TGCGCCAGCAGTGATGGGTCTAGAAGGGCTTTCTTT. Protein: CASSDGSRRAFF.

This clonotype was counted many times. V is TRBV5-1 and J is TRBJ1-4; D is possibly TRBD1 (6 bases). V lost 0 bases and J lost 4, with 7 bases in between. CDR1 and CDR2 (germline): SGHRS, YFSETQ. The CDR3 length is 14 residues. DNA for the CDR3: TGCGCCAGCAGCTTGGCGGGACATAATGAAAAACTGTTTTTT. It encodes CASSLAGHNEKLFF.

The chain employs TRBV11-2 and TRBJ1-5, with 10 positions matching TRBD1. The CDR3 covers 15 residues. Germline CDR1 SGHAT, CDR2 FQNNGV. Unmatched junction bases numbered 3, after V lost 1 base and J lost 6 bases. The CDR3 bases are TGTGCCAGCAGCTTAGGACAGGGGGCATTTCAGCCCCAGCATTTT. It yields the protein CASSLGQGAFQPQHF.

The chain uses TRBV6-2 or TRBV6-3 and TRBJ1-2; a possible D gene is TRBD1 (5 bases). The CDR3 loop spans 13 amino acids. V lost 4 bases and J 3 bases, leaving 9 bases between the germline ends. Germline V CDR1 and CDR2: MNHEY, SVGEGT. DNA for the CDR3: TGTGCCAGCAGTTCCCGGGACCACTATGGCTACACCTTC. Its translation: CASSSRDHYGYTF.

The sample holds a few counts of this clonotype. V is TRBV12-3 or TRBV12-4 and J is TRBJ1-2; perhaps TRBD1 as D (5 bases). The CDR3 runs to 12 residues. Trimming took off 8 bases at V and 3 bases at J, with 10 bases between the two ends. The DNA of the CDR3 is TGTGCCAGCCGTGGACATTACTATGGCTACACCTTC. This sequence encodes CASRGHYYGYTF.

This clonotype was found many times. The V call is TRBV5-1, the J call TRBJ2-2; 7 nucleotides agree with TRBD1. This CDR3 region has 15 residues. Trimming cost V 4 bases and J 1 base; bases outside gene matches: 4. The germline CDR1 and CDR2 sequences are SGHRS and YFSETQ. Written as DNA, the CDR3 is TGCGCCAGCAGCGATCGGACAGGGAACACCGGGGAGCTGTTTTTT. It encodes CASSDRTGNTGELFF.

The chain employs TRBV5-1 and TRBJ2-1, with 7 positions matching TRBD2. The V gene's germline CDR1 is SGHRS and CDR2 YFSETQ. This CDR3 has 17 residues. V was clipped by 4 bases and J by 2 bases; unmatched bases: 12. The CDR3 DNA is TGCGCCAGCAGCCCCCCCCTCCCGGGAGGCGCCTACAATGAGCAGTTCTTC. Its protein product is CASSPPLPGGAYNEQFF.

At least ten counts were recorded for this clonotype. The chain is built from TRBV7-2 and TRBJ2-3; 9 bases align to TRBD2. CDR3 length: 16 residues. V lost 2 bases, J lost 4 bases, and 7 bases stayed unmatched. Germline loops: CDR1 SGHTA, CDR2 FQGNSA. The CDR3 reads CASSLNSGLAADTQYF. DNA for the CDR3: TGTGCCAGCAGCTTAAATTCGGGACTAGCAGCAGATACGCAGTATTTT.

Ten or more counts support this clonotype. This chain joins TRBV2 and TRBJ2-7; D might be TRBD1 (7 bases). This CDR3 has 15 residues. V lost 1 base and J 6 bases, leaving 16 bases between the germline ends. From germline, CDR1 is SNHLY and CDR2 FYNNEI. The CDR3 protein is CASSEGRGAFAEQYF. CDR3 DNA sequence: TGTGCCAGCAGTGAAGGCAGGGGGGCTTTTGCCGAGCAGTACTTC.

This chain joins TRBV20-1 and TRBJ2-5; 12 bases are a match to TRBD2. Germline lookup yields CDR1 DFQATT and CDR2 SNEGSKA (reference sequence). The CDR3 sequence is 15 residues long. V shed 4 bases and J 5 bases; nucleotides not matched to a gene: 8. In DNA, the CDR3 is TGCAGTGCTAAGCCTAGCGGGGGGGTTAGGGAGACCCAGTACTTC. Translation: CSAKPSGGVRETQYF.

This clonotype was seen repeatedly, ten times or more. The chain combines TRBV7-2 with TRBJ1-2, with D tentatively TRBD1 (6 bases). The CDR3 spans 13 residues. The V gene lost 5 bases and the J gene lost 6 bases, with 13 bases spanning the gap. Germline values: CDR1 SGHTA, CDR2 FQGNSA. CDR3 nucleotides: TGTGCCAGCAGCCCCATACGGACAGATGGCTACACCTTC. This sequence encodes CASSPIRTDGYTF.

This clonotype was seen ten or more times. V and J are TRBV7-8 and TRBJ1-5, with D possibly matching TRBD1 (6 bases). CDR1 SGHVS and CDR2 FQNEAQ come from the germline V gene. Trimming took off 7 bases at V and 4 bases at J, with 14 bases between the two ends. The CDR3 totals 14 residues. This chain's CDR3 is CASKEGGSNQPQHF. The CDR3 nucleotides are TGTGCCAGCAAGGAGGGGGGGTCAAATCAGCCCCAGCATTTT.

In this sample, this clonotype turned up many times. The V gene is TRBV7-9, the J gene TRBJ2-2, with 9 bases aligning to TRBD2. This CDR3 is built from 15 residues. V trimming: 7 bases; J trimming: 1 base; junction bases outside the gene matches: 4. From germline, CDR1 is SEHNR and CDR2 FQNEAQ (reference sequence). CDR3 in amino acids: CASILAGRNTGELFF. The CDR3 nucleotides are TGTGCCAGCATTCTAGCGGGGCGGAACACCGGGGAGCTGTTTTTT.

This clonotype was found a few times. The V gene is TRBV7-9, the J gene TRBJ2-5; tentatively, D is TRBD1 or TRBD2 (6 bases each). V was pared by 5 bases and J by 0 bases, with 16 bases between. This CDR3 has 16 residues. The germline V gene encodes CDR1 SEHNR and CDR2 FQNEAQ (reference sequence). CDR3 sequence reads: CASSPGGGGYQETQYF. Here the CDR3 DNA reads TGTGCCAGCAGCCCCGGTGGAGGGGGATACCAAGAGACCCAGTACTTC.

This clonotype was counted at least ten times. The J gene is TRBJ1-1, the V gene TRBV12-3 or TRBV12-4; tentative D call: TRBD1 (5 bases). The CDR3 is 14 amino acids. Trimming pared 5 bases from V and 3 bases from J, leaving 13 bases between. The CDR3 is CASSRRGADTEAFF. CDR3 in DNA: TGTGCCAGCAGTCGACGGGGCGCGGACACTGAAGCTTTCTTT.

The table lists this clonotype with a few counts. A read error may be the cause here, since a much bigger clone is one base away. CDR3 coding DNA: TGTGCCAGCAGCCAAGATTTGCCAGGTCAAGAGACCCAGTACTTC. Its protein product is CASSQDLPGQETQYF. The J gene is TRBJ2-5, the V gene TRBV3-1; the D is unclear. The CDR3 length is 15 residues. With 0 bases removed from V and 2 bases from J, the gap between germline ends came to 10 bases. Germline values: CDR1 LGHDT, CDR2 YNNKEL (reference sequence).

This clonotype was observed a few times. The J gene is TRBJ2-7, the V gene TRBV4-1, with a possible D match to TRBD1 (6 bases). V lost 2 bases to trimming and J lost 2 bases, with 7 bases between them. The CDR3 is 13 residues long. The germline gives CDR1 MGHRA, CDR2 YSYEKL. The CDR3 nucleotides read TGCGCCAGCAGCCAAAACAGGGCCTACGAGCAGTACTTC. Amino acid sequence: CASSQNRAYEQYF.

The chain is built from TRBV20-1 and TRBJ2-6; the D gene could be TRBD1 or TRBD2 (5 bases each). Per the germline V gene, CDR1 is DFQATT and CDR2 is SNEGSKA (reference sequence). Trimming took off 6 bases at V and 4 bases at J, with 13 bases between the two ends. The CDR3 totals 14 residues. The CDR3 loop is CSAIGASGANVLTF. DNA for the CDR3: TGCAGTGCAATCGGGGCTTCAGGGGCCAACGTCCTGACTTTC.

This clonotype has just one count. The chain recombines TRBV18 with TRBJ1-2; D is unclear. The V end was cut by 3 bases, the J end by 3 bases, with 11 bases between. This CDR3 comprises 14 residues. Looked up from germline, CDR1 is KGHSH and CDR2 is LQKENI. The CDR3 DNA reads as TGTGCCAGCTCACCCGAGATGGGCCACTATGGCTACACCTTC. It specifies CASSPEMGHYGYTF.

This clonotype showed up many times. This chain uses TRBV30 with TRBJ2-1; tentative D call: TRBD1 (6 bases). CDR1 GTSNPN and CDR2 SVGIG come from the germline V gene (reference sequence). The V end lost 2 bases, the J end lost 7 bases, and 12 bases lay between the germline ends. CDR3 length: 13 residues. CDR3 sequence (DNA): TGTGCCTGGAGTTCTGGCAGGGGTAATGAGCAGTTCTTC. As protein: CAWSSGRGNEQFF.

The V gene is TRBV30, the J gene TRBJ2-1, with 11 bases fitting TRBD2. CDR1 and CDR2 (germline): GTSNPN, SVGIG (reference sequence). The CDR3 covers 13 residues. The trim removed 5 bases at V and 7 bases at J, leaving 4 bases unmatched. CDR3 coding DNA: TGTGCCTGGGGTAGCGGGAGGGGTAATGAGCAGTTCTTC. Protein sequence: CAWGSGRGNEQFF.

This clonotype was detected many times. The chain uses TRBV12-3 or TRBV12-4 and TRBJ2-4; weak D call: TRBD1 (5 bases). This CDR3 comprises 14 residues. Trimming left V 2 bases short and J 5 bases short, with 10 bases between. CDR3 loop: CASSLWSGQNIQYF. DNA of the CDR3: TGTGCCAGCAGTTTATGGTCAGGGCAAAACATTCAGTACTTC.